This T cell receptor beta chain is from a study of cytomegalovirus exposure and HLA in healthy donors. Study at large: Membership in the Caucasian-associated ancestry cluster was found for approximately 85% of around 380 genotyped donors.

Trimming took 2 bases from V and 5 from J, leaving 7 bases between them. This CDR3 contains 12 residues. The germline V gene encodes CDR1 SGDLS and CDR2 YYNGEE. Study-wide points: Later genetic work tied a missense DCLRE1C variant to beta-chain V and J trimming. Presence/absence analyses assumed roughly uniform sequencing depth across donors, which may not hold. In an earlier analysis, about 87% or about 30%: the productive usage of most TCR beta V segments.

As concerns this clone: The antigen remains unidentified.

In the PCR, 60 Vbeta and 13 Jbeta primers were used. Repertoires were generated with immunoSEQ multiplex PCR, while TCRdb's copy carries only in-frame clones and drops some. The sample records about 130,000 clones, over 70% being singletons. The chain couples TRBV9 to TRBJ1-1; D not resolved. The TCR was taken from a man in his forties in good health and CMV-seropositive. The sequencing sample was made of PBMCs. The CDR3 region has the DNA TGTGCCAGCAGCGTTCGCGGGACTGAAGCTTTCTTT. This gives the protein CASSVRGTEAFF.